This T cell receptor beta chain was recovered during a study of blood T cell repertoires in COVID-19. Assay: immunoSEQ multiplex PCR; the TCRdb copy retains only in-frame clones and omits some. This sample yields about 70,000 clones, of which around 87% are seen a single time; 25% to 30% belongs to the top ten. The table lists this clone with a count of one. V was trimmed by 4 bases and J by 0 bases, leaving 12 bases between them. The CDR3 loop spans 15 amino acids. In germline, CDR1 is MDHEN, CDR2 SYDVKM. Sequencing was done on a sample of peripheral blood. This rearrangement joins TRBV28 to TRBJ1-1, with no clear D. This receptor was taken from a woman aged 80 or older with active or convalescent COVID-19. The CDR3 here is CASSSPGSMNTEAFF. CDR3 bases: TGTGCCAGCAGTTCACCCGGGTCCATGAACACTGAAGCTTTCTTT.